Presented here are 15 T cell receptor beta chains from one specimen sequenced in a study of T cell repertoires in cytomegalovirus infection. These receptors' antigens are unknown. TCRdb re-analysed the reads in MiXCR, keeping a single row per CDR3 protein. The sample has about 700,000 distinct CDR3 sequences; about 33% are singletons. The specimen was cultured PBMCs, collected from culture after CMV antigen stimulation. The source is a human donor in good health (CMV status not recorded). Some clones in this sample may be carry-over from other donors' samples.

The chain uses TRBV19 and TRBJ2-7; 7 positions agree with TRBD1. CDR3 length: 14 residues. CDR1 LNHDA and CDR2 SQIVND come from the germline V gene (reference sequence). Trimming removed 5 bases from V and 2 bases from J; junction bases left unmatched: 6. The chain's CDR3 is CASSRDSPAYEQYF. The CDR3 nucleotides are TGTGCCAGTAGTCGGGACAGTCCAGCCTACGAGCAGTACTTC.

V usage is TRBV19 and J usage is TRBJ2-1, with 9 nucleotides matching TRBD2. Trimming took 7 bases from V and 7 from J; bases not matched to a gene: 17. Germline CDR1 LNHDA, CDR2 SQIVND (reference sequence). CDR3 length equals 17 residues. CDR3 amino acids: CASNAGRGASGMNEQFF. The CDR3 DNA sequence: TGTGCCAGTAACGCCGGAAGGGGGGCTAGCGGGATGAATGAGCAGTTCTTC.

In this sample, this clonotype turned up a few times. The rearrangement joins TRBV18 to TRBJ2-1; 11 bases fit TRBD2. The junction had 8 bases not matched to a gene; V was cut back by 3 bases and J by 4 bases. The length of the CDR3 is 17 residues. Germline-derived CDR1 and CDR2 are KGHSH and LQKENI. CDR3 amino acids: CASSPSSGTSGYNEQFF. The CDR3 DNA is TGTGCCAGCTCACCCTCTTCCGGGACTAGCGGATACAATGAGCAGTTCTTC.

There are a few counts of this clonotype. The V gene is TRBV7-6, the J gene TRBJ2-2; possible D gene TRBD1, 5 bases. The CDR3 length is 16 residues. Germline lookup yields CDR1 SGHVS and CDR2 FNYEAQ. The V gene lost 4 bases and the J gene lost 0 bases, with 12 bases spanning the gap. The CDR3 region is CASSWRRQPNTGELFF. CDR3 coding DNA: TGTGCCAGCAGCTGGAGAAGACAGCCGAACACCGGGGAGCTGTTTTTT.

This clonotype was observed at least ten times. The chain employs TRBV7-9 and TRBJ2-1; the D is unclear. The V gene lost 5 bases and the J gene lost 7 bases, with 9 bases spanning the gap. CDR1 SEHNR and CDR2 FQNEAQ come from the germline V gene (reference sequence). This CDR3 is built from 12 residues. The CDR3 protein is CASSPLVNEQFF. CDR3 coding DNA: TGTGCCAGCAGCCCTCTAGTGAATGAGCAGTTCTTC. The variable domain in full, with the rest retrieved from reference TRBV7-9 and TRBJ2-1, is DTGVSQNPRHKITKRGQNVTFRCDPISEHNRLYWYRQTLGQGPEFLTYFQNEAQLEKSRLLSDRFSAERPKGSFSTLEIQRTEQGDSAMYLCASSPLVNEQFFGPGTRLTVL.

In its sample, this clonotype was seen once. The chain has TRBV2 and TRBJ2-7, with D uncertain. CDR3 length: 12 amino acids. The germline V gene has CDR1 SNHLY and CDR2 FYNNEI. The V end was cut by 0 bases, the J end by 7 bases, with 7 bases between. The CDR3 nucleotides read TGTGCCAGCAGTGAAGCTTCTGGGGAGCAGTACTTC. It translates to CASSEASGEQYF.

V and J are TRBV27 and TRBJ1-1; D remains ambiguous. CDR1 is MNHEY, CDR2 SMNVEV, per germline (reference sequence). This CDR3 has 14 amino acids. Trimming removed 2 bases from V and 11 bases from J, with 18 bases in between. CDR3 nucleotide sequence: TGTGCCAGCAGTTTAACCTCCTTTAGCCATGGGGCTTTCTTT. As protein: CASSLTSFSHGAFF.

J is TRBJ2-7 and V is TRBV29-1, with TRBD1 matching 11 bases. Germline V gives CDR1 SQVTM, CDR2 ANQGSEA. With V trimmed by 6 bases and J by 4 bases, 5 bases remained unmatched. The length of the CDR3 is 13 residues. The CDR3 region has the DNA TGCAGCGTGATGGACAGGGGGCGGTACGAGCAGTACTTC. The encoded protein is CSVMDRGRYEQYF.

The chain carries TRBV12-5 and TRBJ2-7, with D tentatively TRBD1 or TRBD2 (5 bases each). With 6 bases removed from V and 0 bases from J, the gap between germline ends came to 12 bases. The germline V gene encodes CDR1 LGHNT and CDR2 FRNRAP. This CDR3 contains 14 residues. CDR3 bases: TGTGCTAGTGGCGTGGGACGGAGCTCCTACGAGCAGTACTTC. It specifies CASGVGRSSYEQYF. Variable domain in full (rest from reference TRBV12-5 and TRBJ2-7): DARVTQTPRHKVTEMGQEVTMRCQPILGHNTVFWYRQTMMQGLELLAYFRNRAPLDDSGMPKDRFSAEMPDATLATLKIQPSEPRDSAVYFCASGVGRSSYEQYFGPGTRLTVT.

The chain uses TRBV28 and TRBJ2-5, with D possibly TRBD2 on 5 matching bases. The CDR3 is 15 residues long. V was shortened by 9 bases and J by 1 base, with 18 bases between the two germline ends. Germline V gene sequence: CDR1 MDHEN, CDR2 SYDVKM. CDR3 protein: CARRAVSPTQETQYF. The CDR3 DNA follows: TGTGCCAGGAGAGCGGTGAGCCCTACCCAAGAGACCCAGTACTTC.

This chain joins TRBV14 and TRBJ2-7; D perhaps matches TRBD2 (6 bases). V dropped 3 bases and J dropped 3 bases, with 15 bases sitting between them. From germline, CDR1 is SGHDN and CDR2 FVKESK. The CDR3 totals 15 residues. The CDR3 sequence: CASSQWGGVIYEQYF. Written as DNA, the CDR3 is TGTGCCAGCAGCCAGTGGGGAGGTGTGATCTACGAGCAGTACTTC.

This clonotype was counted only a few times. The rearrangement uses TRBV5-4 and TRBJ2-3; the D gene is possibly TRBD2 (5 bases). Per the germline V gene, CDR1 is SGHNT and CDR2 is YYREEE (reference sequence). Deletions cut 3 bases from V and 4 bases from J, with 18 bases between. This CDR3 region has 16 residues. In DNA, the CDR3 is TGTGCCAGCAGCTCCGCTAGCATTCCCCTCCCAGATACGCAGTATTTT. It encodes CASSSASIPLPDTQYF.

DNA of the CDR3: TGTGCCAGCAGCTTGGGACAGGCATGGGACGGGGAGCTGTTTTTT. Translation gives CASSLGQAWDGELFF. The chain employs TRBV5-4 and TRBJ2-2; perhaps TRBD1 as D (6 bases). Germline V gene data show CDR1 as SGHNT and CDR2 as YYREEE (reference sequence). The V end lost 0 bases, the J end lost 7 bases, and 13 bases lay between the germline ends. This CDR3 has 15 residues.

The chain joins TRBV12-3 or TRBV12-4 to TRBJ2-6; no clear D. The CDR3 covers 17 residues. Deletions cut 6 bases from V and 3 bases from J, with 18 bases between. CDR3 sequence: CASSLVGSGFGANVLTF. CDR3 coding DNA: TGTGCCAGCAGCCTTGTTGGATCTGGCTTTGGGGCCAACGTCCTGACTTTC.

Many counts were recorded for this clonotype. The chain couples TRBV7-2 to TRBJ1-1; 8 nucleotides match TRBD1. Per germline, CDR1 SGHTA and CDR2 FQGNSA. This CDR3 spans 13 amino acids. The V gene end was trimmed by 2 bases and the J gene end by 10 bases; junction bases not matched to a gene: 6. This chain's CDR3 is CASSLRTGFGAFF. The CDR3 DNA reads as TGTGCCAGCAGCTTACGGACAGGGTTCGGAGCTTTCTTT.